Each of the 14 T cell receptor beta chains below was sequenced from the same sample in a study of blood T cell repertoires in COVID-19. The data were produced by immunoSEQ multiplex PCR, yet TCRdb's version contains in-frame clones alone and is incomplete. The sample comprises 73,000 or so clones, about 80% of which are singletons, and 4.5% rests with the top ten. The sequenced sample was peripheral blood. These TCRs come from a woman aged 55 to 70 with acute or convalescent COVID-19.

This chain joins TRBV14 and TRBJ2-5; 12 bases map to TRBD2. The CDR3 loop spans 17 amino acids. V shed 4 bases and J 1 base; nucleotides not matched to a gene: 7. Germline V gene sequence: CDR1 SGHDN, CDR2 FVKESK. The CDR3 spells CASSPLTSGGPQETQYF. The CDR3 DNA reads as TGTGCCAGCAGCCCGTTGACTAGCGGGGGACCCCAAGAGACCCAGTACTTC. The full variable domain, in which reference TRBV14 and TRBJ2-5 provide the parts outside the CDR3, is EAGVTQFPSHSVIEKGQTVTLRCDPISGHDNLYWYRRVMGKEIKFLLHFVKESKQDESGMPNNRFLAERTGGTYSTLKVQPAELEDSGVYFCASSPLTSGGPQETQYFGPGTRLLVL.

V gene TRBV5-5 combines with J gene TRBJ1-2; a weak D match, TRBD1 (6 bases). This CDR3 is 15 amino acids long. V was cut by 4 bases and J by 0 bases, with 13 bases left in between. Germline-derived CDR1 and CDR2 are SGHKS and YYEKEE (reference sequence). The CDR3 region has the DNA TGTGCCAGCAGCCTTACACAGGGCGCTAACTATGGCTACACCTTC. Translation gives CASSLTQGANYGYTF.

The sample holds a few counts of this clone. The rearrangement uses TRBV5-6 and TRBJ1-2, with a possible D match to TRBD1 (5 bases). V was shortened by 4 bases and J by 4 bases, with 8 bases between the two germline ends. This CDR3 comprises 12 residues. CDR1 is SGHDT, CDR2 YYEEEE, per germline. The CDR3 DNA sequence: TGTGCCAGCAGCATGACAGTCTATGGCTACACCTTC. Translated, it gives CASSMTVYGYTF.

The chain links TRBV27 to TRBJ2-7, with a weak D call TRBD1 (6 bases). The CDR3 has 14 residues. Germline lookup yields CDR1 MNHEY and CDR2 SMNVEV (reference sequence). Trimming left V 3 bases short and J 3 bases short, with 12 bases between. The CDR3 is CASSFRQGLYEQYF. The DNA for the CDR3 is TGTGCCAGCAGTTTCCGGCAGGGGCTCTACGAGCAGTACTTC.

The chain uses TRBV6-5 and TRBJ1-2; D is ambiguous. The CDR3 loop spans 12 amino acids. Germline V gene data show CDR1 as MNHEY and CDR2 as SVGAGI. Trimming removed 5 bases at V and 5 bases at J, with 9 bases between. DNA for the CDR3: TGTGCCAGCAGTCCTCGGGGTTATGGCTACACCTTC. Translation gives CASSPRGYGYTF.

This clone was recorded once. The rearrangement joins TRBV19 to TRBJ1-2, with 8 bases that match TRBD1. J was trimmed by 4 bases and V by 10 bases; bases with no gene match: 5. The length of the CDR3 is 12 residues. The germline CDR1 and CDR2 sequences are LNHDA and SQIVND (reference sequence). The chain's CDR3 is CATRQGLYGYTF. The CDR3 DNA reads as TGTGCCACTCGACAGGGGCTCTATGGCTACACCTTC.

The rearrangement links TRBV3-1 (or the pseudogene TRBV3-2) to TRBJ1-5; D remains ambiguous. Germline loops: CDR1 LGHDT, CDR2 YNNKEL (reference sequence). Trimming removed 1 base at V and 0 bases at J, with 7 bases between. The CDR3 is made up of 15 amino acids. CDR3 sequence reads: CASSQGGSSNQPQHF. CDR3 in DNA: TGTGCCAGCAGCCAAGGCGGGAGTAGCAATCAGCCCCAGCATTTT.

This clone was detected ten times or more. The J gene is TRBJ1-1, the V gene TRBV2, with 10 bases identical to TRBD1. V shed 6 bases and J 5 bases; nucleotides not matched to a gene: 3. Germline CDR1 reads SNHLY; CDR2 reads FYNNEI. This CDR3 is 13 amino acids long. The CDR3 loop reads CASRADRGTEAFF. CDR3 DNA sequence: TGTGCCAGCAGGGCGGACAGGGGGACTGAAGCTTTCTTT.

This chain uses TRBV19 with TRBJ1-3, with no clear D. Germline values: CDR1 LNHDA, CDR2 SQIVND (reference sequence). CDR3 length equals 14 residues. The V and J ends lost 2 bases and 1 base respectively, with 6 bases between them. CDR3 sequence: CASSISRSGNTIYF. The CDR3 DNA is TGTGCCAGTAGTATATCCAGATCTGGAAACACCATATATTTT.

CDR3 sequence: CAISAPGGSGVAGTQYF. The CDR3 DNA sequence: TGTGCCATCAGTGCCCCTGGGGGTAGCGGGGTAGCGGGGACCCAGTACTTC. The V gene is TRBV10-3, the J gene TRBJ2-5; 8 nucleotides line up with TRBD2. CDR3 length: 17 residues. The germline V gene has CDR1 ENHRY and CDR2 SYGVKD. Trimming cost V 4 bases and J 7 bases; bases outside gene matches: 17.

J is TRBJ2-7 and V is TRBV11-2, with D maybe TRBD2 (6 bases). The ends were cut back, 1 base at V and 3 bases at J, with 22 bases in the middle. The CDR3 totals 18 residues. The germline V gene has CDR1 SGHAT and CDR2 FQNNGV. The CDR3, as DNA: TGTGCCAGCAGCTTAGTTACCCGAAGCGGGTTTGCCCTCTACGAGCAGTACTTC. This encodes CASSLVTRSGFALYEQYF. The variable domain in full, completed from reference TRBV11-2 and TRBJ2-7, reads EAGVAQSPRYKIIEKRQSVAFWCNPISGHATLYWYQQILGQGPKLLIQFQNNGVVDDSQLPKDRFSAERLKGVDSTLKIQPAKLEDSAVYLCASSLVTRSGFALYEQYFGPGTRLTVT.

This clone was seen just once. V usage is TRBV6-4 and J usage is TRBJ2-3; the D gene is possibly TRBD1 (5 bases). V was shortened by 3 bases and J by 1 base, with 8 bases between the two germline ends. This CDR3 spans 14 amino acids. Per the germline V gene, CDR1 is MRHNA and CDR2 is SNTAGT. Here the CDR3 reads CASSDRGRTDTQYF. The CDR3 DNA is TGTGCCAGCAGTGATAGGGGCCGCACAGATACGCAGTATTTT.

The chain recombines TRBV5-5 with TRBJ1-1; 8 bases are shared with TRBD1. The CDR3 totals 12 residues. The V gene end was trimmed by 2 bases and the J gene end by 11 bases; junction bases not matched to a gene: 5. Germline V lookup: CDR1 SGHKS, CDR2 YYEKEE (reference sequence). Here the CDR3 DNA reads TGTGCCAGCAGCTTAGGACAGGGCAGTGCTTTCTTT. Its protein is CASSLGQGSAFF. The full variable domain, with the rest looked up from reference TRBV5-5 and TRBJ1-1, is DAGVTQSPTHLIKTRGQQVTLRCSPISGHKSVSWYQQVLGQGPQFIFQYYEKEERGRGNFPDRFSARQFPNYSSELNVNALLLGDSALYLCASSLGQGSAFFGQGTRLTVV.

The rearrangement joins TRBV9 to TRBJ1-2; D unresolved. V lost 0 bases and J lost 3, with 15 bases in between. This CDR3 comprises 16 residues. Looked up from germline, CDR1 is SGDLS and CDR2 is YYNGEE. The CDR3 here is CASSVGAGTADYGYTF. In nucleotides, the CDR3 is TGTGCCAGCAGCGTAGGTGCAGGTACGGCTGACTATGGCTACACCTTC.